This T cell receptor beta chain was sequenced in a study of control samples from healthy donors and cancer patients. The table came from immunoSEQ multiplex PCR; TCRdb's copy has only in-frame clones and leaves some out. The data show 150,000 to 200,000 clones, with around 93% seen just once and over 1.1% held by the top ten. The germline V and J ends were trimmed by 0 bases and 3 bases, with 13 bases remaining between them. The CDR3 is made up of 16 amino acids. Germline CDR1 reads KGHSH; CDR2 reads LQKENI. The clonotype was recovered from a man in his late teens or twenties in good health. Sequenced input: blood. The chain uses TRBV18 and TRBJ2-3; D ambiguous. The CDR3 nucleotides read TGTGCCAGCTCACCACCATCCCGGAAAGGGACAGATACGCAGTATTTT. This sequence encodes CASSPPSRKGTDTQYF.